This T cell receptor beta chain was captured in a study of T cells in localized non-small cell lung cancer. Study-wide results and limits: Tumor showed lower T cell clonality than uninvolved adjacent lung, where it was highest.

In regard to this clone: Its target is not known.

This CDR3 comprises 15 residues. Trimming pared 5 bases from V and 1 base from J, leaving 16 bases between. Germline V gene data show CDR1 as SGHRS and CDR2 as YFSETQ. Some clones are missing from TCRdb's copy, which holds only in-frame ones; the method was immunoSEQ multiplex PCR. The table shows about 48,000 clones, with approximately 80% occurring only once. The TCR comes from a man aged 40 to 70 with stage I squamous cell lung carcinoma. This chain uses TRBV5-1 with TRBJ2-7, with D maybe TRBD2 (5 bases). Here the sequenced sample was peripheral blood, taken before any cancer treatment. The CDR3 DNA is TGCGCCAGCAGTCTAGGGAGTATAGTATCCTACGAGCAGTACTTC. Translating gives CASSLGSIVSYEQYF.